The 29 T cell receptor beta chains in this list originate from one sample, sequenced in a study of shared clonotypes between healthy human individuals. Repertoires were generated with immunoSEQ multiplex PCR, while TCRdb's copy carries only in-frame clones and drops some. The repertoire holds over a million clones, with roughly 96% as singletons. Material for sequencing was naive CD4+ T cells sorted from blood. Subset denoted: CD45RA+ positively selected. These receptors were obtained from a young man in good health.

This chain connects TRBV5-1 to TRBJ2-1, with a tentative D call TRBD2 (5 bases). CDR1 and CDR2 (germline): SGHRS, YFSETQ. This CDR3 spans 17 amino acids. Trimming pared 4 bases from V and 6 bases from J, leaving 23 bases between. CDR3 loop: CASSNRGLTQGGNEQFF. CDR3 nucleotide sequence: TGCGCCAGCAGCAACCGAGGACTGACTCAAGGTGGCAATGAGCAGTTCTTC.

The CDR3 here is CASDDREGQPQHF. CDR3 DNA: TGTGCCAGCGACGACAGGGAAGGTCAGCCCCAGCATTTT. The chain has TRBV7-9 and TRBJ1-5, with TRBD1 matching 7 bases. The CDR3 has 13 residues. V lost 8 bases, J lost 6 bases, and 7 bases stayed unmatched. CDR1 is SEHNR, CDR2 FQNEAQ, per germline (reference sequence).

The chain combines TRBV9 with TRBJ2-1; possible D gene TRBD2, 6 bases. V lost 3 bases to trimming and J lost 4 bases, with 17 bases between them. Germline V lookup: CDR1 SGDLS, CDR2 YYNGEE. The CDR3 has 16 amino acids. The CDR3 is CASSEDRGTLYNEQFF. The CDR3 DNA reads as TGTGCCAGCAGCGAAGATCGGGGGACCTTATACAATGAGCAGTTCTTC. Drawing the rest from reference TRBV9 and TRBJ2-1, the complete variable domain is DSGVTQTPKHLITATGQRVTLRCSPRSGDLSVYWYQQSLDQGLQFLIQYYNGEERAKGNILERFSAQQFPDLHSELNLSSLELGDSALYFCASSEDRGTLYNEQFFGPGTRLTVL.

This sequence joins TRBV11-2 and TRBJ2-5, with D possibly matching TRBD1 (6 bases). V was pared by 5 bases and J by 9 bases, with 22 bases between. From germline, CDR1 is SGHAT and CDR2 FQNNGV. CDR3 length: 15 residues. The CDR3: CASSPRTDSSAAQYF. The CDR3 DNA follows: TGTGCCAGCAGCCCTAGGACGGACAGCTCTGCGGCCCAGTACTTC.

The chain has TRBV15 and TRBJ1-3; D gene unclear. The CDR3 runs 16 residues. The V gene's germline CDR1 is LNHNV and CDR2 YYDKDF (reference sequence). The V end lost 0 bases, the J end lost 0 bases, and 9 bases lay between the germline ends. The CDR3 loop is CATSRELTSSGNTIYF. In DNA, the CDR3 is TGTGCCACCAGCAGAGAACTTACTAGCTCTGGAAACACCATATATTTT.

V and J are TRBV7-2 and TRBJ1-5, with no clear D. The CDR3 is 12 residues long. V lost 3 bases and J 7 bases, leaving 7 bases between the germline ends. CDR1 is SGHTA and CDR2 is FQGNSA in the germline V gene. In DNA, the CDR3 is TGTGCCAGCAGCTTTGCAGGACAGCCCCAGCATTTT. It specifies CASSFAGQPQHF.

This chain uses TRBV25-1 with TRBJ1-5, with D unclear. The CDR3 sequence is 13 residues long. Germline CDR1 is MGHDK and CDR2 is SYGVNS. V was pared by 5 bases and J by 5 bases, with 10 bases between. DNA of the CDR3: TGTGCCAGCAGTCCCCAAACAGATCAGCCCCAGCATTTT. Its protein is CASSPQTDQPQHF.

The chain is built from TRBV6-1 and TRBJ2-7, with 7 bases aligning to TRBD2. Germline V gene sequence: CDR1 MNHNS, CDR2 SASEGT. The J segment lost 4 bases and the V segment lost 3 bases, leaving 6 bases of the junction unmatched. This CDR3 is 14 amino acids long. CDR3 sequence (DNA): TGTGCCAGCAGTGAGGGAGGGGCCCTTTACGAGCAGTACTTC. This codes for CASSEGGALYEQYF.

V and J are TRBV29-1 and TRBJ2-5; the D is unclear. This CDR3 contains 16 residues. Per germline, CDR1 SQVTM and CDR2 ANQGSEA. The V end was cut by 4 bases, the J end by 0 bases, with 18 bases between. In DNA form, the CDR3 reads TGCAGCGTTGTTATTTTTTCCGGTTGGTACCAAGAGACCCAGTACTTC. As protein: CSVVIFSGWYQETQYF.

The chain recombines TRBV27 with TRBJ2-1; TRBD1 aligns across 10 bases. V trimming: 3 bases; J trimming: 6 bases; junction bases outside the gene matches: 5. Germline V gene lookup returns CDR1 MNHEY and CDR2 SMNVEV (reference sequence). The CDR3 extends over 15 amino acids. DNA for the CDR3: TGTGCCAGCAGTTTGCTGACAGGGGGCCGCAATGAGCAGTTCTTC. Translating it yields CASSLLTGGRNEQFF.

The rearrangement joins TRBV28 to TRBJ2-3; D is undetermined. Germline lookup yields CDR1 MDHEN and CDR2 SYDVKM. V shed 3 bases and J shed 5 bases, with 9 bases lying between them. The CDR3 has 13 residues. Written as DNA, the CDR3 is TGTGCCAGCAGTTTTGTGGGTCGAGATACGCAGTATTTT. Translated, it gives CASSFVGRDTQYF.

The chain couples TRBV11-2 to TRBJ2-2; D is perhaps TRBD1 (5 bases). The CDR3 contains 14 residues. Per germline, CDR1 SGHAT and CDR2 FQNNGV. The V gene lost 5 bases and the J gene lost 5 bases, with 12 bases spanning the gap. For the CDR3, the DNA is TGTGCCAGCAGCGACCAGGGTTGGACCGGGGAGCTGTTTTTT. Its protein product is CASSDQGWTGELFF.

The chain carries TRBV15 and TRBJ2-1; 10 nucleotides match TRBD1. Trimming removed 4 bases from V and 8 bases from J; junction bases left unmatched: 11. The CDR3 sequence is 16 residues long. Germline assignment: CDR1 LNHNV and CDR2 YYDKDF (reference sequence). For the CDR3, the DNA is TGTGCCACCAGCAACTACTCCGGGACAGGGGTGGATGAGCAGTTCTTC. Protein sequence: CATSNYSGTGVDEQFF.

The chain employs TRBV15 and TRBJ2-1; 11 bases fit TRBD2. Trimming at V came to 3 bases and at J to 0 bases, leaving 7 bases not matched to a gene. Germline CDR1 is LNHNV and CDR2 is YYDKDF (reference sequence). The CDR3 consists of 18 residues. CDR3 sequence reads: CATSSPRTSGFSYNEQFF. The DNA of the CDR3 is TGTGCCACCAGCAGCCCCCGGACTAGCGGGTTCTCCTACAATGAGCAGTTCTTC.

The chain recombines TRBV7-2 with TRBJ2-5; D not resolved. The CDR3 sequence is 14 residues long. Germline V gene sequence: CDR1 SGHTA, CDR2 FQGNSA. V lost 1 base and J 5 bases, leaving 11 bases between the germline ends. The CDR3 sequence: CASSLGVGRETQYF. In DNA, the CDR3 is TGTGCCAGCAGCTTAGGGGTGGGTAGGGAGACCCAGTACTTC.

CDR3 loop: CASSRDQTYEQYF. The CDR3, as DNA: TGTGCCAGCAGCCGGGACCAAACCTACGAGCAGTACTTC. V is TRBV5-4 and J is TRBJ2-7; either TRBD1 or TRBD2 may supply D (5 bases each). Germline CDR1 is SGHNT and CDR2 is YYREEE (reference sequence). This CDR3 has 13 residues. V was shortened by 4 bases and J by 2 bases, with 10 bases between the two germline ends.

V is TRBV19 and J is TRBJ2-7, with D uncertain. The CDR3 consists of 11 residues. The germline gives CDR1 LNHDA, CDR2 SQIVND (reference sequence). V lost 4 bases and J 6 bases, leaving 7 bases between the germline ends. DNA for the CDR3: TGTGCCAGTAGTAGCGGTGGCGAGCAGTACTTC. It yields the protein CASSSGGEQYF.

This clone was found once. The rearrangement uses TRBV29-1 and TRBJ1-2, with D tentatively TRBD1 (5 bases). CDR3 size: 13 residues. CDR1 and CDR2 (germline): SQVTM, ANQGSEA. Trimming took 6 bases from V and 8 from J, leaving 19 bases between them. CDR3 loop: CSVRRDSLWGYTF. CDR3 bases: TGCAGCGTCAGACGGGACTCTCTATGGGGCTACACCTTC.

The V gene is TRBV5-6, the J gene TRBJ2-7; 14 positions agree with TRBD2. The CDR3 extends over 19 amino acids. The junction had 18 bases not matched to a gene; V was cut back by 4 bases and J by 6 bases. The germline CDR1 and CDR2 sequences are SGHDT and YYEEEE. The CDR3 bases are TGTGCCAGCAGCCTAGGGGGACTAGCGGGAGTCCTCGGTTTGGGCGAGCAGTACTTC. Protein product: CASSLGGLAGVLGLGEQYF.

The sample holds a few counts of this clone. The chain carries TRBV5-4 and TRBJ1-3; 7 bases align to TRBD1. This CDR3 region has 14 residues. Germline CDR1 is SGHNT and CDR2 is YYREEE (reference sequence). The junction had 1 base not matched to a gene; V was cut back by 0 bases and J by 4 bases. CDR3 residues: CASSLGGGGNTIYF. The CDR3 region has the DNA TGTGCCAGCAGCTTGGGAGGGGGCGGAAACACCATATATTTT.

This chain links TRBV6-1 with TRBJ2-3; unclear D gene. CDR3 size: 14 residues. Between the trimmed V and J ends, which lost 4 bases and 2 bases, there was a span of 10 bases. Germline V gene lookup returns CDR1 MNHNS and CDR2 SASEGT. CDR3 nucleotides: TGTGCCAGCAGTGGAGCAATATTCACAGATACGCAGTATTTT. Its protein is CASSGAIFTDTQYF.

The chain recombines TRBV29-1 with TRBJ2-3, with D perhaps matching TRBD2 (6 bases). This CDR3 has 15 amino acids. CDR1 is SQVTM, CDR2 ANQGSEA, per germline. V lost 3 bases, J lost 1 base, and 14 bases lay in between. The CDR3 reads CSVDWLAKGTDTQYF. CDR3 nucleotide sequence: TGCAGCGTTGATTGGCTAGCGAAGGGCACAGATACGCAGTATTTT.

CDR3 amino acids: CASSPWGGSTDTQYF. In DNA, the CDR3 is TGTGCCAGCAGCCCCTGGGGGGGTAGCACAGATACGCAGTATTTT. This chain uses TRBV11-2 with TRBJ2-3; 7 positions match TRBD2. This CDR3 is 15 amino acids long. The germline V gene encodes CDR1 SGHAT and CDR2 FQNNGV. V trimming: 5 bases; J trimming: 0 bases; junction bases outside the gene matches: 5.

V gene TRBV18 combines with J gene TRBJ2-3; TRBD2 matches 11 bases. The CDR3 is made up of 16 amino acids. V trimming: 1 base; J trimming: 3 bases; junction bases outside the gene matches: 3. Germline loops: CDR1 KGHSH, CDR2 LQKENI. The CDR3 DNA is TGTGCCAGCTCACCACTAGCGGGAGGGCAAACAGATACGCAGTATTTT. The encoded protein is CASSPLAGGQTDTQYF.

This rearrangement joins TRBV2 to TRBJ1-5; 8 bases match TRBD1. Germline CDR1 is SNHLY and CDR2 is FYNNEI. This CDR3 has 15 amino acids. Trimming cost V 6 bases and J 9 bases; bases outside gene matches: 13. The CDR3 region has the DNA TGTGCCAGCAGGATCGGACAGGGTGCGGAAGGGCCCCAGCATTTT. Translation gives CASRIGQGAEGPQHF.

CDR3 residues: CAWGRLGENTEAFF. The CDR3 nucleotides read TGTGCCTGGGGCCGTTTGGGCGAAAACACTGAAGCTTTCTTT. This chain joins TRBV30 and TRBJ1-1; D is unresolved. This CDR3 comprises 14 residues. Germline V gene data show CDR1 as GTSNPN and CDR2 as SVGIG (reference sequence). V was pared by 5 bases and J by 2 bases, with 15 bases between.

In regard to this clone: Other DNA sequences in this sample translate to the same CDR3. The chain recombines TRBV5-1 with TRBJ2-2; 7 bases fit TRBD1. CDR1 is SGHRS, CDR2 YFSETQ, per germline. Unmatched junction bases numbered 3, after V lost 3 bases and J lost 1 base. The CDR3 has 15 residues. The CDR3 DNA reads TGCGCCAGCAGCTCCGGGACAGAGAACACCGGGGAGCTGTTTTTT. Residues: CASSSGTENTGELFF.

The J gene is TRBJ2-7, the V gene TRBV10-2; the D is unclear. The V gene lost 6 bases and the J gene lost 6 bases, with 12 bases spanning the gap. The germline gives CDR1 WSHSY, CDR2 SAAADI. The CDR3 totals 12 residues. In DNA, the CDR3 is TGCGCCAGCAGCGAGGTGGGTGGCGAGCAGTACTTC. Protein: CASSEVGGEQYF.

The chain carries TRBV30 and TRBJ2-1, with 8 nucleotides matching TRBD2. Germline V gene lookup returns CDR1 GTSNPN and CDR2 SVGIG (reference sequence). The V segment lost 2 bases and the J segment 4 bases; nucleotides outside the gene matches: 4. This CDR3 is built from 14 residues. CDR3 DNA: TGTGCCTGGAGTAGCGGGAGACGTTACAATGAGCAGTTCTTC. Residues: CAWSSGRRYNEQFF.